Sequencing of this T cell receptor beta chain was carried out in a study of early T cells in non-severe SARS-CoV-2 infection. Study-wide context: From unsorted whole blood, bulk RNA was sequenced, and the chains remained unpaired.

This clonotype occurred a few times. The CDR3 is made up of 14 amino acids. V lost 4 bases to trimming and J lost 0 bases, with 9 bases between them. Tagging with unique molecular identifiers was applied to individual cDNA molecules. TCRdb reprocessed the 5' RACE reads via MiXCR and lists one record per CDR3 protein. The table lists approximately 65,000 distinct CDR3 sequences, 10% to 12% of them singletons, with 2.9% in the top ten. This TCR came from an adult who was a healthcare worker with PCR-confirmed SARS-CoV-2 infection or an uninfected control (not recorded which). The specimen comprised whole blood, sampled at baseline. The chain recombines TRBV12-3 or TRBV12-4 with TRBJ1-1, with D unclear. The CDR3 DNA is TGTGCCAGCAGTTCCCTGACGGTGAACACTGAAGCTTTCTTT. It codes for CASSSLTVNTEAFF.